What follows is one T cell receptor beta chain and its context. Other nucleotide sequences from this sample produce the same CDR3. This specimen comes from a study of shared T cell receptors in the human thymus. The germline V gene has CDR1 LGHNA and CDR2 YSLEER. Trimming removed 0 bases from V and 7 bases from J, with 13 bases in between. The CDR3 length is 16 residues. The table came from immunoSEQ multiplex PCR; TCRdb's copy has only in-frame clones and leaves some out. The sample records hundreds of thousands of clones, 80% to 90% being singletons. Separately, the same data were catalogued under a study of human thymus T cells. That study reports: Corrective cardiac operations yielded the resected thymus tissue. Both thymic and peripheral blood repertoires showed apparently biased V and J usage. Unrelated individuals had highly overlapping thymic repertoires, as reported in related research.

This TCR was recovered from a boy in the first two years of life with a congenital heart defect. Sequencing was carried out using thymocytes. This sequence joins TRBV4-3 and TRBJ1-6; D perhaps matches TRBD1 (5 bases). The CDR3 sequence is CASSQDQRGFNSPLHF. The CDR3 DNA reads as TGCGCCAGCAGCCAAGACCAAAGGGGATTCAATTCACCCCTCCACTTT.